This T cell receptor beta chain was identified in a study of cytomegalovirus exposure and HLA in healthy donors. Researchers ran the PCR with 60 Vbeta and 13 Jbeta primers. Data came from immunoSEQ multiplex PCR; TCRdb stores just in-frame clones and leaves some out. The sample contains about 200,000 clones, around 87% of which appear only once. On this clone: Its antigen is unknown.

The study's findings and limits: Rarity marked most TCR sequences, yet some public TCRs occurred in many donors.

Sequences were obtained from PBMCs. The source is a boy aged 2 to 9 in good health and CMV-seronegative.

The CDR3 sequence: CASSFGQGTEAFF. CDR3 DNA: TGTGCCAGCAGCTTTGGACAGGGGACTGAAGCTTTCTTT. V gene TRBV11-3 combines with J gene TRBJ1-1; TRBD1 aligns across 9 bases. V gave up 3 bases and J gave up 5 bases; unmatched junction bases: 1. Germline V gives CDR1 SGHNT, CDR2 YENEEA. The CDR3 sequence is 13 residues long. Full variable domain (missing parts from reference TRBV11-3 and TRBJ1-1): EAGVVQSPRYKIIEKKQPVAFWCNPISGHNTLYWYLQNLGQGPELLIRYENEEAVDDSQLPKDRFSAERLKGVDSTLKIQPAELGDSAVYLCASSFGQGTEAFFGQGTRLTVV.